The 13 T cell receptor beta chains reported below all come from one sample, sequenced in a study of T-cell reconstitution after alpha-beta-depleted transplantation in children. The TCRbeta library incorporated unique molecular identifiers. TCRdb reprocessed the PCR reads via MiXCR and lists one record per CDR3 protein. The table has more than 400,000 distinct CDR3 sequences, 9.5% to 12% seen once; the top ten hold roughly 15%. The starting material was PBMCs, mostly from graft donor cells, obtained 180 days after TCRalphabeta/CD19-depleted stem cell transplant. These TCRs come from a female patient between 2 and 15 years old who had a stem cell transplant for aplastic anemia, so the T cells may come from the graft donor.

This clonotype came up many times. CDR3 DNA: TGTGCCAGCAGAGCCACCGGGACAGTTAATGAAAAACTGTTTTTT. Translated, it gives CASRATGTVNEKLFF. The rearrangement joins TRBV25-1 to TRBJ1-4; 7 bases fit TRBD1. J gave up 4 bases and V 6 bases, and 8 bases lay outside the gene matches. The CDR3 totals 15 residues. In germline, CDR1 is MGHDK, CDR2 SYGVNS. Looking up the rest from reference TRBV25-1 and TRBJ1-4 gives the full variable domain: EADIYQTPRYLVIGTGKKITLECSQTMGHDKMYWYQQDPGMELHLIHYSYGVNSTEKGDLSSESTVSRIRTEHFPLTLESARPSHTSQYLCASRATGTVNEKLFFGSGTQLSVL.

This sequence joins TRBV30 and TRBJ2-7; a weak D match, TRBD1 (6 bases). This CDR3 has 13 residues. Looked up from germline, CDR1 is GTSNPN and CDR2 is SVGIG (reference sequence). V was cut by 3 bases and J by 7 bases, with 16 bases left in between. CDR3 protein: CAWREDSVGEQYF. CDR3 nucleotide sequence: TGTGCCTGGAGGGAGGACAGCGTTGGGGAGCAGTACTTC.

This chain uses TRBV12-3 or TRBV12-4 with TRBJ1-2, with a tentative D call TRBD1 (5 bases). The CDR3 runs 13 residues. Deletions cut 3 bases from V and 6 bases from J, with 11 bases between. The CDR3 DNA sequence: TGTGCCAGCAGTTTCCCCCAGGGAAATGGCTACACCTTC. Protein product: CASSFPQGNGYTF.

The gene calls are TRBV25-1 and TRBJ2-7; 8 bases map to TRBD1. The CDR3 consists of 15 residues. J gave up 5 bases and V 2 bases, and 8 bases lay outside the gene matches. Germline V lookup: CDR1 MGHDK, CDR2 SYGVNS. The CDR3 DNA follows: TGTGCCAGCAGTGAAGAAGGGACAGGTCCCCACGAGCAGTACTTC. Amino acid sequence: CASSEEGTGPHEQYF.

This clonotype was seen more than once but under ten times. The CDR3 nucleotides read TGTGCCAGCAGTGGGGCAGGGGCTAATGAAAAACTGTTTTTT. Residues: CASSGAGANEKLFF. The rearrangement links TRBV27 to TRBJ1-4, with a possible D match to TRBD1 (6 bases). The V gene lost 5 bases and the J gene lost 3 bases, with 10 bases spanning the gap. Germline CDR1 and CDR2: MNHEY and SMNVEV (reference sequence). The CDR3 has 14 amino acids. Filled out from reference TRBV27 and TRBJ1-4, the complete variable domain reads EAQVTQNPRYLITVTGKKLTVTCSQNMNHEYMSWYRQDPGLGLRQIYYSMNVEVTDKGDVPEGYKVSRKEKRNFPLILESPSPNQTSLYFCASSGAGANEKLFFGSGTQLSVL.

The rearrangement links TRBV6-5 to TRBJ1-2; no reliable D call. There are 13 residues in the CDR3. CDR1 MNHEY and CDR2 SVGAGI come from the germline V gene. V lost 1 base to trimming and J lost 6 bases, with 9 bases between them. The CDR3 is CASSYLGKHGYTF. Here the CDR3 DNA reads TGTGCCAGCAGTTACTTAGGGAAACATGGCTACACCTTC.

V is TRBV5-4 and J is TRBJ2-2, with 11 bases matching TRBD2. CDR1 and CDR2 from the germline V gene are SGHNT and YYREEE (reference sequence). The V segment lost 1 base and the J segment 1 base; nucleotides outside the gene matches: 3. The CDR3 extends over 17 amino acids. CDR3 DNA sequence: TGTGCCAGCAGCTTGTGGGGACTAGCGGTGAACACCGGGGAGCTGTTTTTT. Translation gives CASSLWGLAVNTGELFF.

This clonotype has only a few counts. This rearrangement joins TRBV28 to TRBJ1-5; D ambiguous. Germline CDR1 MDHEN, CDR2 SYDVKM. V dropped 5 bases and J dropped 2 bases, with 10 bases sitting between them. The CDR3 extends over 14 amino acids. Written as DNA, the CDR3 is TGTGCCAGCAGTCCCGTGGTTCGCAATCAGCCCCAGCATTTT. Translated, it gives CASSPVVRNQPQHF.

The V call is TRBV27, the J call TRBJ2-2; 8 bases fit TRBD2. CDR1 is MNHEY and CDR2 is SMNVEV in the germline V gene (reference sequence). The CDR3 loop spans 17 amino acids. V shed 0 bases, J shed 4 bases, and the junction held 7 bases outside the gene matches. The CDR3 nucleotides are TGTGCCAGCAGTTTATCGAGGACGGGAGGGAGCACCGGGGAGCTGTTTTTT. Encoded protein: CASSLSRTGGSTGELFF.

The CDR3 region has the DNA TGTGCCAGCAGCCTGCCGGGACAGGGGGTAGAGACCCAGTACTTC. The encoded protein is CASSLPGQGVETQYF. The genes are TRBV5-5 and TRBJ2-5, with 11 nucleotides matching TRBD1. The V and J ends lost 4 bases and 4 bases, in that order; junction bases with no gene match: 6. The CDR3 has 15 residues. Germline values: CDR1 SGHKS, CDR2 YYEKEE (reference sequence).

The genes are TRBV21-1 and TRBJ2-7; whether TRBD2, the table's D call, matches the DNA was not checked. TRBV21-1 constitutes a pseudogene. The CDR3 sequence is 16 residues long. The CDR3 here is CASSQRGICGSYEQYV. CDR3 DNA sequence: TGTGCCAGCAGCCAAAGGGGGATTTGCGGGAGTTACGAGCAGTACGTC.

V and J are TRBV6-1 and TRBJ2-7; TRBD1 agrees at 8 bases. CDR1 MNHNS and CDR2 SASEGT come from the germline V gene. The CDR3 contains 15 residues. V gave up 6 bases and J gave up 6 bases; unmatched junction bases: 13. The CDR3 reads CASRTIDRGASEQYF. For the CDR3, the DNA is TGTGCCAGCAGAACGATAGACAGGGGAGCGAGCGAGCAGTACTTC.

This clonotype was found a few times. The CDR3 sequence is CASSQERAGRGHVMKRLFF. CDR3 bases: TGTGCCAGCAGCCAAGAAAGGGCAGGAAGGGGCCATGTAATGAAAAGGCTGTTTTTT. The chain joins TRBV4-2 to TRBJ1-4; maybe TRBD1 (5 bases). From germline, CDR1 is LGHNA and CDR2 YNFKEQ. This CDR3 spans 19 amino acids. The V gene lost 0 bases and the J gene lost 14 bases, with 31 bases spanning the gap.